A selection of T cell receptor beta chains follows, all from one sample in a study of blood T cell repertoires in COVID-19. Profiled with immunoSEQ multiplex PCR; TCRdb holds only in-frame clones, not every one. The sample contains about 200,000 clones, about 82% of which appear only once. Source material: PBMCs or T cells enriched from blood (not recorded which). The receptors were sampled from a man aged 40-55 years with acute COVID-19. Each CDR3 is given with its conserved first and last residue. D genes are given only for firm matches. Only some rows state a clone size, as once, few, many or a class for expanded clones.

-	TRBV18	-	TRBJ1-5	CASSPTGRDNQPQHF	TGTGCCAGCTCACCAACAGGGAGAGACAATCAGCCCCAGCATTTT
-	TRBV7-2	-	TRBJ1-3	CASSSDRAYAGNTIYF	TGTGCCAGCAGCTCAGACAGAGCCTACGCTGGAAACACCATATATTTT
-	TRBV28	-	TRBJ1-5	CATNGGGGVQPQHF	TGTGCCACTAACGGGGGGGGTGGTGTTCAGCCCCAGCATTTT
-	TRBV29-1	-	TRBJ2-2	CSAHPAGGNTGELFF	TGCAGCGCACACCCGGCGGGCGGAAACACCGGGGAGCTGTTTTTT
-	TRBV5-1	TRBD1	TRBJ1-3	CASSAAGTEGTIYF	TGCGCCAGCAGCGCCGCCGGGACAGAAGGCACCATATATTTT
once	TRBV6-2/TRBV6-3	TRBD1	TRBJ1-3	CASSSGTGPGNTIYF	TGTGCCAGCAGTTCCGGGACAGGGCCTGGAAACACCATATATTTT
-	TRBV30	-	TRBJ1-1	CAWTGTPNTEAFF	TGTGCCTGGACCGGGACACCGAACACTGAAGCTTTCTTT
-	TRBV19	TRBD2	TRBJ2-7	CASSMGGRAPYEQYF	TGTGCCAGTAGTATGGGCGGGAGGGCCCCCTACGAGCAGTACTTC
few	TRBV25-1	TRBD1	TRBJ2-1	CASSERDSRNEQFF	TGTGCCAGCAGTGAACGGGACAGTCGGAATGAGCAGTTCTTC
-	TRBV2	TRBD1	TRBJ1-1	CASSDWTGRRRSTEAFF	TGTGCCAGCAGTGATTGGACAGGGAGGAGGAGAAGCACTGAAGCTTTCTTT
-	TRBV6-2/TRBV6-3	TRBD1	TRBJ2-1	CASSSDRGRINEQFF	TGTGCCAGCAGTTCCGACAGGGGGCGTATCAATGAGCAGTTCTTC
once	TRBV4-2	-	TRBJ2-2	CASSQDTAGTGELFF	TGTGCCAGCAGCCAAGATACTGCAGGCACCGGGGAGCTGTTTTTT
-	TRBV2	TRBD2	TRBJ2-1	CASTPFELAGVEQFF	TGTGCCAGCACCCCTTTCGAACTAGCGGGAGTTGAGCAGTTCTTC
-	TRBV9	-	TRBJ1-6	CASSPRGSSYNSPLHF	TGTGCCAGCAGCCCACGGGGGAGCTCCTATAATTCACCCCTCCACTTT
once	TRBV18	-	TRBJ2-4	CASSPPSGNIQYF	TGTGCCAGCTCACCACCGTCCGGAAACATTCAGTACTTC
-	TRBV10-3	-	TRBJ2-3	CAIRFSPTDTQYF	TGTGCCATCAGGTTCTCCCCCACAGATACGCAGTATTTT
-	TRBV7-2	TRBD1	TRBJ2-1	CASSNLGGMTGTNEQFF	TGTGCCAGCAGCAATTTAGGAGGAATGACAGGGACAAATGAGCAGTTCTTC
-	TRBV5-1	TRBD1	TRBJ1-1	CASSLQGGTEAFF	TGCGCCAGCAGCTTACAGGGGGGCACTGAAGCTTTCTTT
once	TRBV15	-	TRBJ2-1	CATSVPGLPWDEQFF	TGTGCCACCAGCGTTCCGGGACTCCCATGGGATGAGCAGTTCTTC
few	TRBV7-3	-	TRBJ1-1	CASSGEFSNTEAFF	TGTGCCAGCAGTGGGGAGTTTTCGAACACTGAAGCTTTCTTT
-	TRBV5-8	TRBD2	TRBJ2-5	CASSLGLAGGLETQYF	TGTGCCAGCAGCCTAGGACTAGCGGGAGGGCTGGAGACCCAGTACTTC
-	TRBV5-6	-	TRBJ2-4	CASSFKTWDTSDIQYF	TGTGCCAGCAGCTTTAAAACTTGGGACACCTCCGACATTCAGTACTTC
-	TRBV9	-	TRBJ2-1	CASSAGESYNEQFF	TGTGCCAGCAGCGCAGGGGAATCCTACAATGAGCAGTTCTTC
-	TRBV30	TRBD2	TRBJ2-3	CAWNRNIVAGGDGTDTQYF	TGTGCCTGGAACCGGAACATAGTAGCGGGAGGGGACGGCACAGATACGCAGTATTTT
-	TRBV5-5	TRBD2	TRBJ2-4	CASSLVAGEVAKNIQYF	TGTGCCAGCAGCTTGGTAGCGGGAGAGGTAGCCAAAAACATTCAGTACTTC
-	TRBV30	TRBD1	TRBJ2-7	CAWSRTGENEQYF	TGTGCCTGGTCTCGGACAGGGGAAAACGAGCAGTACTTC
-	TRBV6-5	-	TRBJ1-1	CASSYSIGGATEAFF	TGTGCCAGCAGTTACTCGATAGGGGGGGCCACTGAAGCTTTCTTT
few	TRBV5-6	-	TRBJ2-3	CASSARGTDTQYF	TGTGCCAGCAGCGCCCGGGGCACAGATACGCAGTATTTT
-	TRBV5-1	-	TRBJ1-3	CASSLGPGDAGNTIYF	TGCGCCAGCAGCTTGGGCCCGGGGGACGCTGGAAACACCATATATTTT
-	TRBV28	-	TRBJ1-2	CASRRESRAFRGYTF	TGTGCCAGCAGGCGAGAATCCAGGGCTTTCAGAGGCTACACCTTC
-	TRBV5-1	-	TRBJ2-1	CASSLASNEQFF	TGCGCCAGCAGCTTGGCCAGCAATGAGCAGTTCTTC
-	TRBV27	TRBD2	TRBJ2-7	CASSLGLAGSYEQYF	TGTGCCAGCAGTTTGGGACTAGCGGGTTCCTACGAGCAGTACTTC
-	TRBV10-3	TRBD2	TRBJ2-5	CATAPAGEETQYF	TGTGCCACGGCTCCCGCGGGAGAAGAGACCCAGTACTTC
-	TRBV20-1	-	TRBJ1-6	CSASRTNSPLHF	TGCAGTGCTAGTCGTACAAATTCACCCCTCCACTTT